This TCR beta chain was sequenced for a study (dated by TCRdb to 2012 to 2015). Instrument on record: Illumina Genome Analyzer IIx. Using fastp trimming at Q25 and MiXCR clonotype assembly, TCRdb reanalyzed the public sequencing data and kept in-frame beta chains. Entries are consolidated by CDR3 protein sequence, retaining the most common genes and DNA. In all, the sample holds roughly 15,000 distinct CDR3 sequences, and more than 30% of those were seen once. The top ten constitute about 16% of the sample. A word on this clonotype: The clone's antigen remains unknown. Base-call qualities are not available, and no considerably larger clone is one nucleotide away.

The clonotype comes from a human donor. Specimen: blood.

The CDR3 sequence is CASSQDIGDEQFF. The DNA reads TGCGCCAGCAGCCAAGATATCGGCGATGAGCAGTTCTTC. The chain joins TRBV4-3 to TRBJ2-1; no D gene is confidently identified. CDR1 and CDR2, per the germline V gene, are LGHNA and YSLEER. Trimming removed 0 bases from V and 8 bases from J, leaving 8 bases between the germline ends. From the cysteine up to the phenylalanine, the CDR3 has a length of 13 residues. CDR3 DNA is the only sequence kept; it has 39 bases, read in frame from the first base.